The 32 T cell receptor beta chains below all came from one sample that was sequenced in a study of blood T cell repertoires in COVID-19. Some clones are missing from TCRdb's copy, which holds only in-frame ones; the method was immunoSEQ multiplex PCR. This sample has 200,000 to 300,000 clones, with around 89% found just once. Specimen: peripheral blood. The receptors shown here come from a young woman with COVID-19, enrolled during active disease.

The chain is built from TRBV9 and TRBJ1-2, with D perhaps TRBD1 (5 bases). This CDR3 is built from 16 residues. V lost 0 bases and J 4 bases, leaving 16 bases between the germline ends. Germline V gene sequence: CDR1 SGDLS, CDR2 YYNGEE. CDR3: CASSVEGFPYLYGYTF. CDR3 bases: TGTGCCAGCAGCGTAGAGGGGTTCCCATACCTCTATGGCTACACCTTC.

The V and J genes are TRBV10-2 and TRBJ2-7; 8 nucleotides line up with TRBD1. The CDR3 contains 15 residues. The trim removed 5 bases at V and 1 base at J, leaving 7 bases unmatched. CDR1 and CDR2 (germline): WSHSY, SAAADI. The CDR3 spells CASSHRQGWSYEQYF. CDR3 sequence (DNA): TGCGCCAGCAGTCACCGACAGGGGTGGTCCTACGAGCAGTACTTC.

The CDR3 coding sequence is TGTGCCAGCTCACCAGAGCTAGGCACAGATACGCAGTATTTT. This codes for CASSPELGTDTQYF. The chain combines TRBV18 with TRBJ2-3; D call uncertain. V lost 2 bases, J lost 1 base, and 7 bases lay in between. Per the germline V gene, CDR1 is KGHSH and CDR2 is LQKENI. There are 14 residues in the CDR3.

The V call is TRBV7-2, the J call TRBJ1-1; 7 bases fit TRBD1. V dropped 5 bases and J dropped 8; count of bases not matched to a gene: 8. The CDR3 runs to 13 residues. Per the germline V gene, CDR1 is SGHTA and CDR2 is FQGNSA. CDR3 nucleotide sequence: TGTGCCAGCAGCCCGACAGGGATGGTGGAAGCTTTCTTT. Translating gives CASSPTGMVEAFF.

V gene TRBV10-2 combines with J gene TRBJ2-7; TRBD2 matches at 10 bases. The germline V gene has CDR1 WSHSY and CDR2 SAAADI. This CDR3 is 13 amino acids long. DNA for the CDR3: TGCGCCAGCAGAATCGGACTAGCGGAAAAGTTAACCGTG. This codes for CASRIGLAEKLTV.

The chain is built from TRBV28 and TRBJ1-1, with a possible D match to TRBD1 (5 bases). Trimming shortened V by 5 bases and J by 1 base, and 17 bases separated the two germline ends. This CDR3 region has 16 residues. Germline V CDR1 and CDR2: MDHEN, SYDVKM. The CDR3 reads CASSPGGGYRNTEAFF. Here the CDR3 DNA reads TGTGCCAGCAGTCCCGGGGGGGGTTACAGGAACACTGAAGCTTTCTTT.

The chain is built from TRBV7-6 and TRBJ2-1, with 9 bases that match TRBD1. Germline values: CDR1 SGHVS, CDR2 FNYEAQ. V was clipped by 2 bases and J by 10 bases; unmatched bases: 9. The CDR3 totals 15 residues. For the CDR3, the DNA is TGTGCCAGCAGCTTACCTCTACAGGGGGCATCGGAGCAGTTCTTC. As protein: CASSLPLQGASEQFF.

This sequence joins TRBV28 and TRBJ2-5, with D perhaps TRBD1 (6 bases). V shed 8 bases and J shed 7 bases, with 17 bases lying between them. CDR1 and CDR2 from the germline V gene are MDHEN and SYDVKM. The CDR3 loop spans 13 amino acids. In nucleotides, the CDR3 is TGTGCCAGCCTAAGGACAGCCCGAGGGACCCAGTACTTC. This encodes CASLRTARGTQYF.

This clone was recorded a few times. The chain joins TRBV10-3 to TRBJ2-2, with D maybe TRBD1 (5 bases). V was cut by 10 bases and J by 2 bases, with 14 bases left in between. From germline, CDR1 is ENHRY and CDR2 SYGVKD. The length of the CDR3 is 14 residues. The DNA of the CDR3 is TGTGCCACCGACAAGGGGCCAAACACCGGGGAGCTGTTTTTT. It encodes CATDKGPNTGELFF.

The chain couples TRBV19 to TRBJ1-2, with D unclear. Germline CDR1 LNHDA, CDR2 SQIVND (reference sequence). V was pared by 9 bases and J by 4 bases, with 12 bases between. The CDR3 sequence is 12 residues long. CDR3 DNA: TGTGCCAGCGAGATGGGAGCCTATGGCTACACCTTC. This sequence encodes CASEMGAYGYTF. Together with reference TRBV19 and TRBJ1-2, the CDR3 gives the full variable domain: DGGITQSPKYLFRKEGQNVTLSCEQNLNHDAMYWYRQDPGQGLRLIYYSQIVNDFQKGDIAEGYSVSREKKESFPLTVTSAQKNPTAFYLCASEMGAYGYTFGSGTRLTVV.

The chain carries TRBV7-9 and TRBJ2-2; 11 bases align to TRBD1. The CDR3 is 17 amino acids. The V gene's germline CDR1 is SEHNR and CDR2 FQNEAQ (reference sequence). V was clipped by 4 bases and J by 3 bases; unmatched bases: 7. The CDR3 is CASSWRQGQGDTGELFF. CDR3 nucleotides: TGTGCCAGCAGCTGGCGCCAGGGACAGGGGGACACCGGGGAGCTGTTTTTT.

The chain links TRBV27 to TRBJ1-2; 11 positions agree with TRBD1. Per the germline V gene, CDR1 is MNHEY and CDR2 is SMNVEV (reference sequence). The CDR3 sequence is 16 residues long. V dropped 5 bases and J dropped 2; count of bases not matched to a gene: 7. CDR3 nucleotides: TGTGCCAGCAGTCGGACAGGGGGCGTTAGGAACTATGGCTACACCTTC. Translated: CASSRTGGVRNYGYTF.

The V call is TRBV11-2, the J call TRBJ2-5, with 13 bases identical to TRBD2. The CDR3 has 15 residues. Trimming removed 2 bases from V and 10 bases from J; junction bases left unmatched: 7. Germline V CDR1 and CDR2: SGHAT, FQNNGV. Here the CDR3 DNA reads TGTGCCAGCAGCTTACAGGGGACTAGCGGGGCTCACCAGTACTTC. It yields the protein CASSLQGTSGAHQYF.

The V gene is TRBV11-2, the J gene TRBJ2-1; D might be TRBD1 (6 bases). Looked up from germline, CDR1 is SGHAT and CDR2 is FQNNGV. The CDR3 has 15 residues. Trimming shortened V by 7 bases and J by 0 bases, and 13 bases separated the two germline ends. This CDR3 reads CASTPGASSYNEQFF. CDR3 coding DNA: TGTGCCAGCACCCCAGGGGCTAGCTCCTACAATGAGCAGTTCTTC.

This clone was picked up a small number of times. The rearrangement links TRBV6-6 to TRBJ1-2; a possible D gene is TRBD1 (6 bases). Germline CDR1 and CDR2: MNHNY and SVGAGI (reference sequence). Trimming cost V 6 bases and J 3 bases, with 8 bases left between them. This CDR3 has 12 residues. CDR3: CASRDSDYGYTF. The CDR3 coding sequence is TGTGCCAGCAGGGACAGCGACTATGGCTACACCTTC.

The chain combines TRBV6-2 or TRBV6-3 with TRBJ2-3, with 11 bases aligning to TRBD1. This CDR3 comprises 18 residues. The J segment lost 2 bases and the V segment lost 0 bases, leaving 7 bases of the junction unmatched. From germline, CDR1 is MNHEY and CDR2 SVGEGT. CDR3 sequence: CASSYSVKGQGDTDTQYF. The CDR3 DNA is TGTGCCAGCAGTTACTCGGTGAAGGGACAGGGGGACACAGATACGCAGTATTTT.

The chain couples TRBV19 to TRBJ1-1; 8 nucleotides line up with TRBD1. CDR3 length: 14 amino acids. The V gene end was trimmed by 9 bases and the J gene end by 1 base; junction bases not matched to a gene: 7. Germline CDR1 and CDR2: LNHDA and SQIVND (reference sequence). CDR3 protein: CASRTGQGNTEAFF. The CDR3, as DNA: TGTGCCAGCAGGACCGGACAGGGGAACACTGAAGCTTTCTTT.

Only one count was recorded for this clone. This sequence joins TRBV19 and TRBJ2-1; 11 bases are a match to TRBD2. Trimming at V came to 3 bases and at J to 5 bases, leaving 12 bases not matched to a gene. The germline gives CDR1 LNHDA, CDR2 SQIVND (reference sequence). CDR3 length: 18 amino acids. Written as DNA, the CDR3 is TGTGCCAGTAGTATTGGGTTTGCACTAGCGGGAGTCGACAATGAGCAGTTCTTC. This codes for CASSIGFALAGVDNEQFF.

This clone was seen just once. The chain carries TRBV11-2 and TRBJ1-4, with D perhaps TRBD1 (6 bases). Germline V gene sequence: CDR1 SGHAT, CDR2 FQNNGV. V lost 5 bases and J 14 bases, leaving 21 bases between the germline ends. The CDR3 totals 14 residues. CDR3 sequence reads: CASSPLRGPQRLFF. In DNA, the CDR3 is TGTGCCAGCAGCCCCCTCAGGGGCCCCCAGCGGCTGTTTTTT. Full variable domain (rest looked up from reference TRBV11-2 and TRBJ1-4): EAGVAQSPRYKIIEKRQSVAFWCNPISGHATLYWYQQILGQGPKLLIQFQNNGVVDDSQLPKDRFSAERLKGVDSTLKIQPAKLEDSAVYLCASSPLRGPQRLFFGSGTQLSVL.

This chain connects TRBV28 to TRBJ2-1, with TRBD1 identical over 8 bases. The CDR3 consists of 15 residues. CDR1 and CDR2 (germline): MDHEN, SYDVKM. The V gene end was trimmed by 5 bases and the J gene end by 7 bases; junction bases not matched to a gene: 10. The CDR3 sequence is CASSQQGTGRNEQFF. The CDR3 DNA sequence: TGTGCCAGCAGTCAACAGGGGACAGGCCGAAATGAGCAGTTCTTC.

This chain links TRBV5-8 with TRBJ2-3, with D possibly matching TRBD1 (6 bases). The CDR3 has 16 residues. Germline CDR1 reads SGHTS; CDR2 reads YDEGEE. V lost 2 bases and J lost 0, with 13 bases in between. CDR3 in amino acids: CASSLQGFGSTDTQYF. Written as DNA, the CDR3 is TGTGCCAGCAGCTTACAGGGCTTCGGAAGCACAGATACGCAGTATTTT.

The chain uses TRBV4-1 and TRBJ1-4; D perhaps matches TRBD1 (6 bases). The V end lost 1 base, the J end lost 0 bases, and 12 bases lay between the germline ends. The germline CDR1 and CDR2 sequences are MGHRA and YSYEKL. CDR3 length: 17 amino acids. The CDR3 region has the DNA TGCGCCAGCAGCCAAGTCGGACAGAGAGCAACTAATGAAAAACTGTTTTTT. This gives the protein CASSQVGQRATNEKLFF.

The chain joins TRBV6-5 to TRBJ1-2, with D tentatively TRBD1 (6 bases). V was shortened by 6 bases and J by 4 bases, with 6 bases between the two germline ends. The CDR3 consists of 11 residues. The germline V gene has CDR1 MNHEY and CDR2 SVGAGI. CDR3 sequence reads: CASRQGYGYTF. In DNA form, the CDR3 reads TGTGCCAGCAGACAGGGCTATGGCTACACCTTC.

This clone came up a few times. The gene calls are TRBV6-4 and TRBJ2-3; possible D gene TRBD2, 6 bases. Trimming took off 0 bases at V and 6 bases at J, with 13 bases between the two ends. The germline V gene encodes CDR1 MRHNA and CDR2 SNTAGT. The CDR3 covers 15 residues. This chain's CDR3 is CASSDSEGGTDTQYF. Here the CDR3 DNA reads TGTGCCAGCAGTGACTCAGAGGGAGGTACCGATACGCAGTATTTT.

The chain recombines TRBV27 with TRBJ1-1; D is unresolved. Germline V gives CDR1 MNHEY, CDR2 SMNVEV (reference sequence). The CDR3 is 14 residues long. V dropped 5 bases and J dropped 2 bases, with 12 bases sitting between them. The CDR3 spells CASSPVYLNTEAFF. Here the CDR3 DNA reads TGTGCCAGCAGTCCCGTTTATCTCAACACTGAAGCTTTCTTT.

This chain uses TRBV2 with TRBJ2-1, with 7 nucleotides matching TRBD2. CDR1 is SNHLY and CDR2 is FYNNEI in the germline V gene. The V gene end was trimmed by 7 bases and the J gene end by 9 bases; junction bases not matched to a gene: 12. The CDR3 is 14 amino acids. CDR3 in amino acids: CASMLGGAGSEQFF. In DNA form, the CDR3 reads TGTGCCAGCATGTTGGGGGGAGCGGGAAGTGAGCAGTTCTTC.

This clone was detected only once. The rearrangement links TRBV5-6 to TRBJ1-4; D is uncertain. CDR1 and CDR2 (germline): SGHDT, YYEEEE. V dropped 0 bases and J dropped 6 bases, with 9 bases sitting between them. This CDR3 has 14 residues. CDR3 sequence reads: CASSLGRGDEKLFF. The CDR3 DNA is TGTGCCAGCAGCTTGGGACGGGGTGATGAAAAACTGTTTTTT.

This sequence joins TRBV5-6 and TRBJ2-5, with 10 bases lining up with TRBD2. V shed 4 bases and J 2 bases; nucleotides not matched to a gene: 5. From germline, CDR1 is SGHDT and CDR2 YYEEEE. The CDR3 length is 15 residues. CDR3: CASSISGGWQETQYF. DNA for the CDR3: TGTGCCAGCAGCATTAGCGGGGGGTGGCAAGAGACCCAGTACTTC.

The chain links TRBV6-2 or TRBV6-3 to TRBJ2-7; the match to TRBD2 covers 7 bases. The CDR3 consists of 14 residues. Germline-derived CDR1 and CDR2 are MNHEY and SVGEGT. V was clipped by 2 bases and J by 0 bases; unmatched bases: 1. The CDR3 nucleotides read TGTGCCAGCAGTTACGGGAGGGCCTCCTACGAGCAGTACGTC. The encoded protein is CASSYGRASYEQYV.

V is TRBV14 and J is TRBJ2-3; 8 positions agree with TRBD1. Germline trimming cut 4 bases from V and 0 bases from J; bases unmatched to any gene: 6. Germline V CDR1 and CDR2: SGHDN, FVKESK. The CDR3 loop spans 16 amino acids. CDR3 protein: CASSLFRGRSTDTQYF. As DNA, the CDR3 is TGTGCCAGCAGCCTTTTCAGGGGGCGTAGCACAGATACGCAGTATTTT. The full variable domain, with the rest looked up from reference TRBV14 and TRBJ2-3, is EAGVTQFPSHSVIEKGQTVTLRCDPISGHDNLYWYRRVMGKEIKFLLHFVKESKQDESGMPNNRFLAERTGGTYSTLKVQPAELEDSGVYFCASSLFRGRSTDTQYFGPGTRLTVL.

This clone was counted between two and nine times. The chain is built from TRBV5-8 and TRBJ1-3; unclear D gene. Trimming took 0 bases from V and 0 from J, leaving 7 bases between them. The CDR3 totals 15 residues. Looked up from germline, CDR1 is SGHTS and CDR2 is YDEGEE. In DNA form, the CDR3 reads TGTGCCAGCAGCTTGGGGGAGGGCTCTGGAAACACCATATATTTT. Protein: CASSLGEGSGNTIYF. Combining the CDR3 with reference TRBV5-8 and TRBJ1-3 gives the whole variable domain EAGVTQSPTHLIKTRGQQATLRCSPISGHTSVYWYQQALGLGLQFLLWYDEGEERNRGNFPPRFSGRQFPNYSSELNVNALELEDSALYLCASSLGEGSGNTIYFGEGSWLTVV.

The rearrangement links TRBV4-3 to TRBJ2-3; D may be TRBD2 (5 bases). V shed 4 bases and J shed 0 bases, with 11 bases lying between them. CDR3 length: 15 amino acids. Germline V gene data show CDR1 as LGHNA and CDR2 as YSLEER. Here the CDR3 reads CASSLGLESTDTQYF. Written as DNA, the CDR3 is TGCGCCAGCAGCCTCGGACTGGAGAGCACAGATACGCAGTATTTT.